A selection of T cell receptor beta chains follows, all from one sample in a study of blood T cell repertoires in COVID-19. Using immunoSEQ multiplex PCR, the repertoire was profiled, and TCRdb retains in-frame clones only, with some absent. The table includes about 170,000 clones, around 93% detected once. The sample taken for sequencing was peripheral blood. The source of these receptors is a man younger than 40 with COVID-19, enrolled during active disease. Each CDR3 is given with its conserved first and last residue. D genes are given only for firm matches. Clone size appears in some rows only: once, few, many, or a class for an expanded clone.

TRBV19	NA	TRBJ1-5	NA	TGTGCCAGTAGTTGGTTAGGGGGCAATCAGCCCCAGCATTTT	CASSWLGGNQPQHF
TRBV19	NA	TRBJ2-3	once	TGTGCCAGTAGTATCTGGTCAGGGGCAAATACGCAGTATTTT	CASSIWSGANTQYF
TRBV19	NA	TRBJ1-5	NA	TGTGCCAGCCGGGTCGACTCCTTTAGCAATCAGCCCCAGCATTTT	CASRVDSFSNQPQHF
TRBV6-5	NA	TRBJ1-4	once	TGTGCCAGCAGTACATTCAGGGTCGTTAATGAAAAACTGTTTTTT	CASSTFRVVNEKLFF
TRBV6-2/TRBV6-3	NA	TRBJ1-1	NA	TGTGCCAGCAGTTACTCGAGACAGATTATGAACACTGAAGCTTTCTTT	CASSYSRQIMNTEAFF
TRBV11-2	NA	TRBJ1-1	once	TGTGCCAGCAGCTTAAGCCTCATGAACACTGAAGCTTTCTTT	CASSLSLMNTEAFF
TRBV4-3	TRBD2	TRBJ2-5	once	TGCGCCAGCAGCCTCCTCGGGGGGGGCCTTGGGACCCAGTACTTC	CASSLLGGGLGTQYF
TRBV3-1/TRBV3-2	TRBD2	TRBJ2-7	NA	TGTGCCAGCAGCCAAGATCCCAGCGGGGGGCTCCGGGAGCAGTACTTC	CASSQDPSGGLREQYF
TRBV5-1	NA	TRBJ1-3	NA	TGCGCCAGCAGCTCATCGGACATAATTGGAAACACCATATATTTT	CASSSSDIIGNTIYF
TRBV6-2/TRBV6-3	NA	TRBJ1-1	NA	TGTGCCAGCAGTTACTTATCCCAAATGACAGTCGTCGCTTTCTTT	CASSYLSQMTVVAFF
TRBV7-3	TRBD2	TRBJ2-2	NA	TGTGCCAGCAGGGGGGTAGCGGGCACCGGGGAGCTGTTTTTT	CASRGVAGTGELFF
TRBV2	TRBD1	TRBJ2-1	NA	TGTGCCAGCAGTGAAAGAGTCGGGGTCCACAGGGGCGAGCAGTTCTTC	CASSERVGVHRGEQFF
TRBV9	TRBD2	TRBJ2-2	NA	TGTGCCAGCAGCGTAGCGGGAGGGTTCACCGGGGAGCTGTTTTTT	CASSVAGGFTGELFF
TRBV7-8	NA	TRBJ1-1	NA	TGTGCCAGCAGCTTAGCGGGACAGAACACTGAAGCTTTCTTT	CASSLAGQNTEAFF
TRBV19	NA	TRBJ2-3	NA	TGTGCCAGTAGTATGTATTGGGGAGGCACAGATACGCAGTATTTT	CASSMYWGGTDTQYF
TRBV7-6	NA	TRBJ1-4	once	TGTGCCAGCAGCGCCAGACTCGGGACACCGAATGAAAAACTGTTTTTT	CASSARLGTPNEKLFF
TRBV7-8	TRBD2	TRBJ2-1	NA	TGTGCCAGCAGCTTACTGTACGCGGGAGGGCCCTCCAATGAGCAGTTCTTC	CASSLLYAGGPSNEQFF
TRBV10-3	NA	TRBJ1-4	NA	TGTGCCATCCTAGCTACACCCGGGGGGGAACTGTTTTTT	CAILATPGGELFF
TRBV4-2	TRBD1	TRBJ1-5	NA	TGTGCCAGCAACTGGACAGGGGCCGGGAATCAGCCCCAGCATTTT	CASNWTGAGNQPQHF
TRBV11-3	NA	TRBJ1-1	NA	TGTGCCAGCACGTCAACGAACGGAGGCACTGAAGCTTTCTTT	CASTSTNGGTEAFF